This T cell receptor (beta chain) was profiled in a study of blood T cell repertoires in COVID-19. Whole-study context: Samples of COVID-19 (acute and convalescent) were obtained from the United States, Italy and Spain.

Study members were between roughly 18 and 89 years old and lived in approximately 25 US regions. Participants' own reports of clinical history determined their cohort assignment. Those designated as exposed participants met a COVID-19 case within 2 weeks before study entry. Clones were sequenced by immunoSEQ multiplex PCR, and TCRdb holds only the in-frame ones, with some missing. The sample has about 220,000 clones; 83% are singletons. CDR1 is MDHEN and CDR2 is SYDVKM in the germline V gene. J lost 8 bases, V lost 3 bases, and 4 bases had no gene match. CDR3 length: 14 residues. The source of this sequence is a woman between 45 and 60 years old who had been exposed to COVID-19. This chain joins TRBV28 and TRBJ1-6; 7 bases agree with TRBD1. Sequencing input: PBMCs or T cells enriched from blood (not recorded which). CDR3 protein: CASSLAGGYSPLHF. As DNA, the CDR3 is TGTGCCAGCAGTTTGGCAGGGGGGTATTCACCCCTCCACTTT. Looking up the rest from reference TRBV28 and TRBJ1-6 gives the full variable domain: DVKVTQSSRYLVKRTGEKVFLECVQDMDHENMFWYRQDPGLGLRLIYFSYDVKMKEKGDIPEGYSVSREKKERFSLILESASTNQTSMYLCASSLAGGYSPLHFGNGTRLTVT.